This TCR beta chain derives from a study of T cells in women clearing cervical HPV infection. Overall study findings and caveats: Repertoire richness, not evenness, was significantly elevated in CIN3+ cases versus controls.

As concerns this clone: Its target is not known.

Clones were sequenced by immunoSEQ multiplex PCR, and TCRdb holds only the in-frame ones, with some missing. Its clone listing holds tens of thousands of clones. This sequence originates from a woman between 18 and 75 years old with a cervical HPV16 infection that either progressed to CIN3+ or cleared (not recorded which). Sequencing input: blood buffy coat.

The CDR3: CSAPGGGGYEQYF. CDR3 bases read: TGCAGTGCCCCGGGTGGGGGGGGTTACGAG. The chain recombines TRBV20-1 with TRBJ2-7; 7 nucleotides match TRBD2. The CDR3 extends 3 residues past the end of the read, so its final part is completed from the germline J gene. Losses at the gene ends were 6 bases for V and 4 bases for J; bases not matched to a gene: 9. Germline V gene lookup returns CDR1 DFQATT and CDR2 SNEGSKA (reference sequence). This CDR3 region has 13 residues.